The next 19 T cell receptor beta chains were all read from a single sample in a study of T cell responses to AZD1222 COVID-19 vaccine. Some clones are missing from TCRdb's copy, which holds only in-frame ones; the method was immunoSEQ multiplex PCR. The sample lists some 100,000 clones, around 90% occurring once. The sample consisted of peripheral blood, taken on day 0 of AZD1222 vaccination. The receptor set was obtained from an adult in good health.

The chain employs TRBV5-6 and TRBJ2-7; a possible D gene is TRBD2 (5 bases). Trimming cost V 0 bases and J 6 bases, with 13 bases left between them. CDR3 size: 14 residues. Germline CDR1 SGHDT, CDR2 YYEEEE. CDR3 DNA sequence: TGTGCCAGCAGCTTGGTTGGGGAAAGCGGCGAGCAGTACTTC. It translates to CASSLVGESGEQYF.

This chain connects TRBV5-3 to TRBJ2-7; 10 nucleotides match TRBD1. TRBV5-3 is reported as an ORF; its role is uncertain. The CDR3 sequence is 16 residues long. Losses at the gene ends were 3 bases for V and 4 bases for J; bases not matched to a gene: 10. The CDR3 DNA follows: TGTGCCAGAAGCTCCAAAGACAGGGGGCGAAGATACGAGCAGTACTTC. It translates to CARSSKDRGRRYEQYF.

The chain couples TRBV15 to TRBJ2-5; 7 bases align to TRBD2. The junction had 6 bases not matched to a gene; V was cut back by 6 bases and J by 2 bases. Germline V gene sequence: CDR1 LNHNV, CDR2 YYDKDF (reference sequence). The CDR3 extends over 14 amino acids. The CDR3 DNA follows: TGTGCCACCAGGCCTGGACTAGGTCAAGAGACCCAGTACTTC. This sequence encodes CATRPGLGQETQYF. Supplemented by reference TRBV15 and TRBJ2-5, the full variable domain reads DAMVIQNPRYQVTQFGKPVTLSCSQTLNHNVMYWYQQKSSQAPKLLFHYYDKDFNNEADTPDNFQSRRPNTSFCFLDIRSPGLGDTAMYLCATRPGLGQETQYFGPGTRLLVL.

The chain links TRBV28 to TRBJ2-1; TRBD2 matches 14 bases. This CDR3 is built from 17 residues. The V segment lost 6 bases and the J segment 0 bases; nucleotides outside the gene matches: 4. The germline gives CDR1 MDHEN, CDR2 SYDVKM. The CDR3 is CASSLGTSGSSYNEQFF. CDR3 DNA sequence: TGTGCCAGCAGCCTTGGGACTAGCGGGAGCTCCTACAATGAGCAGTTCTTC. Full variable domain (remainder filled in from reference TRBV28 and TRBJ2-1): DVKVTQSSRYLVKRTGEKVFLECVQDMDHENMFWYRQDPGLGLRLIYFSYDVKMKEKGDIPEGYSVSREKKERFSLILESASTNQTSMYLCASSLGTSGSSYNEQFFGPGTRLTVL.

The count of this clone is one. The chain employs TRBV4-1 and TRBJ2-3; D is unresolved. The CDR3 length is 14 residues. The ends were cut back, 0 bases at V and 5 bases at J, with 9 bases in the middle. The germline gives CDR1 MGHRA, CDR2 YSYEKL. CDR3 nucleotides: TGCGCCAGCAGCCAAGACTATCCGGGAGATACGCAGTATTTT. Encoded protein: CASSQDYPGDTQYF.

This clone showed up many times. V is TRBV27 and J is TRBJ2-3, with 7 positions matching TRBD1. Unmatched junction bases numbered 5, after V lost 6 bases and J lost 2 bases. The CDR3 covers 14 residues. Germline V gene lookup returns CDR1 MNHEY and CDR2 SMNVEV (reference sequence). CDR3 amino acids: CASRDRPYTDTQYF. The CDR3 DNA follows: TGTGCCAGCAGGGACAGGCCATACACAGATACGCAGTATTTT.

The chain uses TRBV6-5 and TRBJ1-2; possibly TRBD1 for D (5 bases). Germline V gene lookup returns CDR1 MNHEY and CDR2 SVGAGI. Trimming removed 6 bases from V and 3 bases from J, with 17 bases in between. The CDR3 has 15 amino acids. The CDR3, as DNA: TGTGCCAGCAGCCCGGGAGGGGTTGCCCACTATGGCTACACCTTC. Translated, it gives CASSPGGVAHYGYTF.

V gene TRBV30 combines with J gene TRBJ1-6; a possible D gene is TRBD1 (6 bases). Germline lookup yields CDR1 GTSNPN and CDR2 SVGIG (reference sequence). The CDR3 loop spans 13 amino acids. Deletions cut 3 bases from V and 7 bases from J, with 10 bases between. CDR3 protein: CAWRAGENSPLHF. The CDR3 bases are TGTGCCTGGAGAGCAGGGGAGAATTCACCCCTCCACTTT.

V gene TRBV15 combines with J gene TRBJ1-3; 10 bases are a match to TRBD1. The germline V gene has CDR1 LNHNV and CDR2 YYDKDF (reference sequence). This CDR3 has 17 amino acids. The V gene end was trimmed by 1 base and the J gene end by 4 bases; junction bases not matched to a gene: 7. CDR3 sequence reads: CATSRGGTGAVGNTIYF. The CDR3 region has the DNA TGTGCCACCAGCAGAGGCGGGACAGGGGCTGTGGGAAACACCATATATTTT.

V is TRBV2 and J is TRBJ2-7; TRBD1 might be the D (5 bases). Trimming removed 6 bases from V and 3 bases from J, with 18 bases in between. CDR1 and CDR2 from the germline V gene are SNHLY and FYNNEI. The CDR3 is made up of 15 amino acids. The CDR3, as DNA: TGTGCCAGCAGGACGTGGGGCGCATATGTCTACGAGCAGTACTTC. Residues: CASRTWGAYVYEQYF.

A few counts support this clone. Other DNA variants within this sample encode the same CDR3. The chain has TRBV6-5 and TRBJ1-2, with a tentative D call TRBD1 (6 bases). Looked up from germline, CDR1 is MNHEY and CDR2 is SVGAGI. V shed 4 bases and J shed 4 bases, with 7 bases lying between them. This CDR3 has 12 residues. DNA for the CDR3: TGTGCCAGCAGTTCGGACAGCTATGGCTACACCTTC. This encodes CASSSDSYGYTF.

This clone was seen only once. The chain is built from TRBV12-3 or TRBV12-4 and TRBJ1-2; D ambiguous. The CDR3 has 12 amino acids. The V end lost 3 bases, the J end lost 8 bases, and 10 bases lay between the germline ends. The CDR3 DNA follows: TGTGCCAGCAGTTTTGGAGGGCGAGGCTACACCTTC. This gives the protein CASSFGGRGYTF.

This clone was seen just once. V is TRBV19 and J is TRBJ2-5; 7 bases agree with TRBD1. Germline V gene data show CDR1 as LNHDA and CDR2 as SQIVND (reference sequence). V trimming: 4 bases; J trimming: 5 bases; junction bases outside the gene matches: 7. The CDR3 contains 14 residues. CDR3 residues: CASSSGTAGETQYF. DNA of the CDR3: TGTGCCAGTAGTAGTGGGACAGCTGGGGAGACCCAGTACTTC.

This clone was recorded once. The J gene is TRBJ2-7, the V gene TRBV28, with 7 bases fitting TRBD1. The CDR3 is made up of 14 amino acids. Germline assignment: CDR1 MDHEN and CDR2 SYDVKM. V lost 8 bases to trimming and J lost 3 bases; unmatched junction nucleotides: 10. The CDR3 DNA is TGTGCCAGCTCCAAAACAGGGGCAGTCTACGAGCAGTACTTC. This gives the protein CASSKTGAVYEQYF.

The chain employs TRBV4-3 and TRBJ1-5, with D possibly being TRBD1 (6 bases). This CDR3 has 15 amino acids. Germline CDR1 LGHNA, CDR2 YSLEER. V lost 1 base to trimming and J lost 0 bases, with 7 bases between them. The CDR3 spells CASSQATGSNQPQHF. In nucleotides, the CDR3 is TGCGCCAGCAGCCAAGCGACAGGTAGCAATCAGCCCCAGCATTTT.

The CDR3 reads CASSRGTVNKAFF. In nucleotides, the CDR3 is TGTGCCAGCAGCCGCGGGACCGTCAATAAAGCTTTCTTT. This chain connects TRBV12-3 or TRBV12-4 to TRBJ1-1; a possible D gene is TRBD1 (5 bases). Trimming cost V 6 bases and J 9 bases, with 17 bases left between them. This CDR3 spans 13 amino acids.

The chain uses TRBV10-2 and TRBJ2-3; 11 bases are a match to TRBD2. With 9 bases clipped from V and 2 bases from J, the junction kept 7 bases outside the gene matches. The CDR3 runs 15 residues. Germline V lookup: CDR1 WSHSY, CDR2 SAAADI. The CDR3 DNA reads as TGCGCCAGTATGCTACTAGCGGGGGACACAGATACGCAGTATTTT. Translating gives CASMLLAGDTDTQYF.

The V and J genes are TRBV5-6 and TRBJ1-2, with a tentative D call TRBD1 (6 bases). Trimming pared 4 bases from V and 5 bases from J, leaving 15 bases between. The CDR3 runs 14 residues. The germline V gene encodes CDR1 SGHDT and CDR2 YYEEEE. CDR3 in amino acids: CASSPPTGRYGYTF. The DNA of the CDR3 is TGTGCCAGCAGCCCCCCGACAGGACGATATGGCTACACCTTC.

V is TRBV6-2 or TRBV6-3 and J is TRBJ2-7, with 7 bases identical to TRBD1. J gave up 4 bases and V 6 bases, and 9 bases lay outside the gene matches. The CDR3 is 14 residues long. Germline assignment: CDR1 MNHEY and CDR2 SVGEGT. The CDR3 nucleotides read TGTGCCAGCAGCATGTCTGGGACAGAATACGAGCAGTACTTC. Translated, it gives CASSMSGTEYEQYF.